Listed below are T cell receptor beta chains from one sample, sequenced in a study of identical twins. Via MiXCR, TCRdb re-called the 5' RACE reads, giving one row per CDR3 protein. The data contain hundreds of thousands of distinct CDR3 sequences, 9% to 15% of them singletons. These data are also associated with another study on yellow fever vaccine responses in identical twins.

The sequenced sample consisted of PBMCs. Source of these receptors: a young woman in good health. Each CDR3 is given with its conserved first and last residue. A D gene is named only where the DNA matches it firmly. Clone size appears in some rows only: once, few, many, or a class for an expanded clone.

V gene	D gene	clone size	CDR3 length	J gene	CDR3 DNA	CDR3 protein
TRBV7-3	TRBD2	few	16	TRBJ2-1	TGTGCCAGCAGCTTAACGTTTCAAGCGGGGTACAATGAGCAGTTCTTC	CASSLTFQAGYNEQFF
TRBV12-3/TRBV12-4	.	.	14	TRBJ1-3	TGTGCCAGCAGGGACGGGTCCTCTGGAAACACCATATATTTT	CASRDGSSGNTIYF
TRBV11-2	TRBD2	.	16	TRBJ2-3	TGTGCCAGCAGCTCACTAGCGGCGGGCCGCACAGATACGCAGTATTTT	CASSSLAAGRTDTQYF
TRBV12-3/TRBV12-4	.	many	15	TRBJ1-5	TGTGCCAGCAGCCAACGGGACCTTAGCAATCAGCCCCAGCATTTT	CASSQRDLSNQPQHF
TRBV4-1	.	.	17	TRBJ1-6	TGCGCCAGCAGCCAAGATCTTGGCCGACGACATAATTCACCCCTCCACTTT	CASSQDLGRRHNSPLHF
TRBV19	TRBD2	.	15	TRBJ2-7	TGTGCCAGTAGTATCGTAGCGGGAGAATCCTACGAGCAGTACTTC	CASSIVAGESYEQYF
TRBV10-3	.	.	16	TRBJ1-5	TGTGCCATCAGCGAAAAACAGGGTAGAAGCAATCAGCCCCAGCATTTT	CAISEKQGRSNQPQHF
TRBV7-9	.	few	12	TRBJ2-1	TGTGCCAGCAGCTTAGTACAGGCTGAGCAGTTCTTC	CASSLVQAEQFF
TRBV6-1	.	.	16	TRBJ2-1	TGTGCCAGCAGCCCCCTTGTTAGCGGAGTCTACAATGAGCAGTTCTTC	CASSPLVSGVYNEQFF
TRBV14	TRBD2	.	16	TRBJ2-1	TGTGCCAGCAGCCCTCTAGCGGGAGGCCTGGGGAATGAGCAGTTCTTC	CASSPLAGGLGNEQFF
TRBV5-1	.	.	15	TRBJ2-3	TGCGCCAGCAGCGGGGGGACAGTCAGCACAGATACGCAGTATTTT	CASSGGTVSTDTQYF
TRBV7-2	TRBD2	many	15	TRBJ2-1	TGTGCCAGCAGCATAGGACTAGGGCCCTACAATGAGCAGTTCTTC	CASSIGLGPYNEQFF
TRBV20-1	.	.	15	TRBJ2-2	TGCAGTGCTAGAGTTCCAGGGGCGTATGCCGGGGAGCTGTTTTTT	CSARVPGAYAGELFF
TRBV7-9	TRBD2	.	16	TRBJ2-1	TGTGCCAGCAGACCTAGCGGGGGCCCTTCCTACAATGAGCAGTTCTTC	CASRPSGGPSYNEQFF
TRBV9	.	.	15	TRBJ2-3	TGTGCCAGCAGCGTATGGTGGGACGGCACAGATACGCAGTATTTT	CASSVWWDGTDTQYF
TRBV28	.	.	20	TRBJ2-2	TGTGCCAGCAACAACCGCCCCACTTTAGCTCTCCGAGCGAACACCGGGGAGCTGTTTTTT	CASNNRPTLALRANTGELFF
TRBV24-1	.	few	13	TRBJ1-5	TGTGCCACCAGGTCAGGGGGCAATCAGCCCCAGCATTTT	CATRSGGNQPQHF
TRBV29-1	TRBD2	few	15	TRBJ2-5	TGCAGCGTCTTACCTCCGACGAGCGGGAAAGAGACCCAGTACTTC	CSVLPPTSGKETQYF
TRBV25-1	.	many	15	TRBJ2-1	TGTGCCAGCAGTGAGACCCTGGGCTCCTACAATGAGCAGTTCTTC	CASSETLGSYNEQFF
TRBV6-5	TRBD2	.	17	TRBJ2-3	TGTGCCAGCAGTTACTCGATGGCGGGGGGGCCGAGTGATACGCAGTATTTT	CASSYSMAGGPSDTQYF
TRBV12-3/TRBV12-4	.	.	14	TRBJ2-5	TGTGCCAGCAGTCCTTTTAGGGGGAAGGAGACCCAGTACTTC	CASSPFRGKETQYF
TRBV12-3/TRBV12-4	TRBD1	.	16	TRBJ1-2	TGTGCCAGCAGTTTAAGGCGACAGGGAACTAACTATGGCTACACCTTC	CASSLRRQGTNYGYTF
TRBV12-3/TRBV12-4	TRBD2	few	16	TRBJ2-7	TGTGCCAGCAGTATCCTAATAGCGGGAGGCGGCTACGAGCAGTACTTC	CASSILIAGGGYEQYF
TRBV10-3	.	.	14	TRBJ1-4	TGTGCCACCGGGGGGACACCAACTAATGAAAAACTGTTTTTT	CATGGTPTNEKLFF
TRBV20-1	.	many	11	TRBJ1-2	TGCAGTGCCCATAGACAGCTAGGCTACACCTTC	CSAHRQLGYTF
TRBV12-3/TRBV12-4	.	.	15	TRBJ2-5	TGTGCCAGCAGTTTAGTCAGGGTGAATCAAGAGACCCAGTACTTC	CASSLVRVNQETQYF
TRBV20-1	.	.	14	TRBJ2-7	TGCAGTGCTAGAGATCCCGGAGGGAGCTACGAGCAGTACTTC	CSARDPGGSYEQYF
TRBV12-3/TRBV12-4	.	many	15	TRBJ2-2	TGTGCCAGCAGCCAGAGCGGGCTTAACACCGGGGAGCTGTTTTTT	CASSQSGLNTGELFF
TRBV20-1	TRBD1	few	12	TRBJ2-1	TGCAGTGCTAGAGATTCTACAGGGGGGCAGTTCTTC	CSARDSTGGQFF
TRBV29-1	.	few	12	TRBJ2-1	TGCAGCGTTGGGCGGTTGGACAATGAGCAGTTCTTC	CSVGRLDNEQFF